This T cell receptor (beta chain) stems from a study of post-analysis software for immune sequencing data. This clonotype has a handful of counts. Its matching antigen is unknown. V shed 4 bases, J shed 3 bases, and the junction held 6 bases outside the gene matches. Germline CDR1 reads MDHEN; CDR2 reads SYDVKM. There are 14 residues in the CDR3. General study findings and limits: Roughly five TRBV segments were more frequent in patients than controls; TRBV5-6, TRBV5-1 and TRBV20-1 belonged to this group. Samples prepared in the same batch strongly co-clustered by F measure. For normalized Chao1 diversity, multiple sclerosis patients scored significantly lower than controls did.

Libraries were made from TCR beta cDNA, and they carried unique molecular identifiers. T cells numbering about 0.85 to 10 million yielded 450,000 to 600,000 cDNA molecules. TCRdb recomputed calls from the PCR reads with MiXCR, one row per CDR3 protein. The table lists roughly 400,000 distinct CDR3 sequences, roughly 38% of them singletons, with less than 8% in the top ten. Sequences were obtained from blood. The chain joins TRBV28 to TRBJ2-7; the match to TRBD1 covers 7 bases. The clonotype was recovered from a girl aged 2 to 10 with multiple sclerosis. CDR3 coding DNA: TGTGCCAGCAGTTCCCCAGGGGGAAGCTACGAGCAGTACTTC. It yields the protein CASSSPGGSYEQYF.